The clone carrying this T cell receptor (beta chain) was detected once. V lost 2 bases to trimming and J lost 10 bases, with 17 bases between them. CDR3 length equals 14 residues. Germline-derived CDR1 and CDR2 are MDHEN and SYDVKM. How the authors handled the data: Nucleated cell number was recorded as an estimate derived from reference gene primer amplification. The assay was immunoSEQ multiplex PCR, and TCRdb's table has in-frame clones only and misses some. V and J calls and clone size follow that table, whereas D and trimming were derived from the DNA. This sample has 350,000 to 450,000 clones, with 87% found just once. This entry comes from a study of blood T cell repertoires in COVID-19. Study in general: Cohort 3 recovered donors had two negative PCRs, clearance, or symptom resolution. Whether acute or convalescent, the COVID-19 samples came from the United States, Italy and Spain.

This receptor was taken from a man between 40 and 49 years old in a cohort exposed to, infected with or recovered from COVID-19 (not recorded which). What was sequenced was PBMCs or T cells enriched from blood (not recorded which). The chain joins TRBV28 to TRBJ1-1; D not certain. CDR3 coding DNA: TGTGCCAGCAGTTTACTTCTGGGTGACTTTGGAGCTTTCTTT. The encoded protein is CASSLLLGDFGAFF. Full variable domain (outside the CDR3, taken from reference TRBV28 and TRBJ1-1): DVKVTQSSRYLVKRTGEKVFLECVQDMDHENMFWYRQDPGLGLRLIYFSYDVKMKEKGDIPEGYSVSREKKERFSLILESASTNQTSMYLCASSLLLGDFGAFFGQGTRLTVV.